Below, 9 T cell receptor beta chains from the same sample are listed, as sequenced in a study of T cell clonotyping in hematopoietic cell transplantation. Measured with immunoSEQ multiplex PCR; TCRdb has only the in-frame clones, and not every one. The sample lists 45,000 or so clones; approximately 78% were seen once. Time point described: recipient sample about 28 days before transplant, after cytoreduction. The starting material was peripheral blood mononuclear cells, obtained before stem cell transplant. The receptors come from a man aged 55-75 years with myelodysplastic syndrome. Some clones in this sample may be carry-over from other donors' samples.

The chain links TRBV30 to TRBJ2-7; the D gene is possibly TRBD1 (5 bases). V was trimmed by 0 bases and J by 3 bases, leaving 9 bases between them. Looked up from germline, CDR1 is GTSNPN and CDR2 is SVGIG (reference sequence). The CDR3 sequence is 13 residues long. CDR3 amino acids: CAWSVLRGYEQYF. CDR3 nucleotide sequence: TGTGCCTGGAGTGTATTAAGGGGCTACGAGCAGTACTTC.

This clone was counted between two and nine times. This sequence joins TRBV7-6 and TRBJ2-1; D possibly corresponds to TRBD2 (6 bases). V shed 5 bases and J shed 7 bases, with 15 bases lying between them. The CDR3 contains 14 residues. CDR1 is SGHVS, CDR2 FNYEAQ, per germline. CDR3 region: CASSGTLPGNEQFF. CDR3 bases: TGTGCCAGCAGCGGGACTCTTCCTGGGAATGAGCAGTTCTTC. The whole variable domain, filled in from reference TRBV7-6 and TRBJ2-1, reads GAGVSQSPRYKVTKRGQDVALRCDPISGHVSLYWYRQALGQGPEFLTYFNYEAQQDKSGLPNDRFSAERPEGSISTLTIQRTEQRDSAMYRCASSGTLPGNEQFFGPGTRLTVL.

V gene TRBV11-3 combines with J gene TRBJ1-1; D is ambiguous. CDR3 length: 13 residues. Germline values: CDR1 SGHNT, CDR2 YENEEA. V shed 0 bases and J shed 1 base, with 3 bases lying between them. The CDR3 is CASSLEQNTEAFF. The DNA for the CDR3 is TGTGCCAGCAGCTTAGAACAGAACACTGAAGCTTTCTTT.

The chain is built from TRBV27 and TRBJ1-1, with 9 bases identical to TRBD1. The CDR3 is made up of 13 amino acids. Germline CDR1 MNHEY, CDR2 SMNVEV (reference sequence). V gave up 4 bases and J gave up 4 bases; unmatched junction bases: 1. CDR3 sequence reads: CASSSDRGTEAFF. CDR3 in DNA: TGTGCCAGCAGTTCGGACAGGGGCACTGAAGCTTTCTTT.

This chain connects TRBV7-6 to TRBJ2-3; D not resolved. The germline V gene encodes CDR1 SGHVS and CDR2 FNYEAQ. The germline V and J ends were trimmed by 4 bases and 6 bases, with 20 bases remaining between them. CDR3 length: 16 residues. The CDR3 is CASSSSPFDKTDTQYF. The CDR3 nucleotides are TGTGCCAGCAGCTCGAGTCCTTTCGATAAAACGGATACGCAGTATTTT.

V usage is TRBV2 and J usage is TRBJ2-5; 12 positions match TRBD2. The CDR3 covers 16 residues. Germline CDR1 and CDR2: SNHLY and FYNNEI. V dropped 4 bases and J dropped 7; count of bases not matched to a gene: 10. This CDR3 is CASSGELAGGLATQYF. The DNA of the CDR3 is TGTGCCAGCAGTGGCGAACTAGCGGGGGGACTGGCGACCCAGTACTTC.

The V and J genes are TRBV30 and TRBJ1-4; 8 bases align to TRBD1. The CDR3 runs 13 residues. Germline V gene sequence: CDR1 GTSNPN, CDR2 SVGIG (reference sequence). J gave up 6 bases and V 5 bases, and 5 bases lay outside the gene matches. CDR3 nucleotides: TGTGCCTGGTCAGGACAGGGTTATGAAAAACTGTTTTTT. As protein: CAWSGQGYEKLFF.

The V call is TRBV7-4, the J call TRBJ2-5, with TRBD2 matching 10 bases. This CDR3 has 15 residues. CDR1 and CDR2 from the germline V gene are SGHVT and SQSDAQ. Germline trimming cut 5 bases from V and 5 bases from J; bases unmatched to any gene: 8. The CDR3 nucleotides read TGTGCCAGCAGCCACCTAGCGGGGGCGCAGGAGACCCAGTACTTC. Its protein is CASSHLAGAQETQYF.

This chain links TRBV5-1 with TRBJ2-3; D tentatively fits TRBD1 or TRBD2 (6 bases each). This CDR3 is built from 15 residues. The germline CDR1 and CDR2 sequences are SGHRS and YFSETQ. Trimming removed 4 bases at V and 0 bases at J, with 12 bases between. The CDR3 nucleotides read TGCGCCAGCAGCCTGGAGGGGGGAAGCACAGATACGCAGTATTTT. Translation: CASSLEGGSTDTQYF.